Here is one T cell receptor (beta chain) with its context. None of the donors, who were healthy HIV-negative adults, had recently had acute infections or vaccinations. The sample is drawn from a study of shared clonotypes between healthy human individuals. The repertoire was sequenced with immunoSEQ multiplex PCR; TCRdb's copy has only in-frame clones and lacks some. The data contain 450,000 to 600,000 clones, around 80% of them singletons. The J segment lost 8 bases and the V segment lost 4 bases, leaving 7 bases of the junction unmatched. Germline-derived CDR1 and CDR2 are SGDLS and YYNGEE. This CDR3 region has 13 residues.

The genes are TRBV9 and TRBJ2-5, with TRBD2 identical over 8 bases. Sequencing was carried out using PBMCs. The receptor was derived from a woman between 40 and 50 years old in good health. Some clones in this sample may be carry-over from other donors' samples. The CDR3 loop reads CASSSLREATQYF. CDR3 DNA sequence: TGTGCCAGCAGCTCTCTGCGGGAGGCAACCCAGTACTTC. The complete variable domain, with remaining parts taken from reference TRBV9 and TRBJ2-5, reads DSGVTQTPKHLITATGQRVTLRCSPRSGDLSVYWYQQSLDQGLQFLIQYYNGEERAKGNILERFSAQQFPDLHSELNLSSLELGDSALYFCASSSLREATQYFGPGTRLLVL.